The 29 T cell receptor beta chains given below trace back to one sample, sequenced in a study of cytomegalovirus exposure and HLA in healthy donors. Primers for the PCR totalled 60 Vbeta and 13 Jbeta. TCRdb's copy holds only in-frame clones and misses some; the assay was immunoSEQ multiplex PCR. The profile shows roughly 160,000 clones, around 80% of them singletons. Sample: PBMCs. These receptors were collected from a man aged 35-49 years in good health and CMV-seronegative.

This clone was seen only a few times. The gene calls are TRBV2 and TRBJ2-2, with TRBD1 matching 7 bases. This CDR3 spans 15 amino acids. V gave up 5 bases and J gave up 6 bases; unmatched junction bases: 9. Germline V gene data show CDR1 as SNHLY and CDR2 as FYNNEI. CDR3 sequence reads: CASSRTTGNAGELFF. The CDR3 nucleotides are TGTGCCAGCAGTCGTACGACAGGGAATGCCGGGGAGCTGTTTTTT.

This clone turned up a few times. V is TRBV2 and J is TRBJ2-3, with no clear D. This CDR3 has 15 residues. Trimming cost V 0 bases and J 2 bases, with 9 bases left between them. Germline V gives CDR1 SNHLY, CDR2 FYNNEI. The chain's CDR3 is CASSEALQNTDTQYF. CDR3 DNA: TGTGCCAGCAGTGAAGCGCTTCAGAACACAGATACGCAGTATTTT.

V is TRBV5-4 and J is TRBJ1-4; D is uncertain. The V gene lost 4 bases and the J gene lost 0 bases, with 10 bases spanning the gap. Germline-derived CDR1 and CDR2 are SGHNT and YYREEE (reference sequence). The CDR3 sequence is 15 residues long. The CDR3 nucleotides are TGTGCCAGCAGCCCCTCGGCGGCAACTAATGAAAAACTGTTTTTT. Its protein is CASSPSAATNEKLFF.

V and J are TRBV29-1 and TRBJ2-7; D perhaps matches TRBD1 (6 bases). Germline CDR1 reads SQVTM; CDR2 reads ANQGSEA. This CDR3 has 14 residues. The ends were cut back, 3 bases at V and 1 base at J, with 13 bases in the middle. This CDR3 is CSVEIGTNSYEQYF. The CDR3, as DNA: TGCAGCGTTGAGATAGGGACAAATTCCTACGAGCAGTACTTC.

In this sample, this clone turned up a few times. This chain uses TRBV9 with TRBJ2-2; no clear D gene. Germline CDR1 and CDR2: SGDLS and YYNGEE. Deletions cut 6 bases from V and 0 bases from J, with 15 bases between. The CDR3 sequence is 16 residues long. CDR3 residues: CASTPLAHANTGELFF. The CDR3 nucleotides are TGTGCCAGCACCCCTTTGGCCCACGCGAACACCGGGGAGCTGTTTTTT.

J is TRBJ2-7 and V is TRBV13; no clear D. The CDR3 runs 13 residues. V dropped 4 bases and J dropped 5 bases, with 12 bases sitting between them. The germline CDR1 and CDR2 sequences are PRHDT and FYEKMQ (reference sequence). The DNA for the CDR3 is TGTGCCAGCAGCTCGACTCCCATCGACGAGCAGTACTTC. As protein: CASSSTPIDEQYF.

This clone was observed a handful of times. The chain carries TRBV7-8 and TRBJ2-3; no definite D call. This CDR3 is built from 12 residues. V lost 1 base and J 7 bases, leaving 6 bases between the germline ends. Germline loops: CDR1 SGHVS, CDR2 FQNEAQ. The CDR3 is CASSLDSNTQYF. The CDR3 nucleotides are TGTGCCAGCAGCTTAGACTCCAATACGCAGTATTTT.

The J gene is TRBJ1-6, the V gene TRBV7-2; possible D gene TRBD1, 5 bases. The CDR3 extends over 17 amino acids. Trimming left V 0 bases short and J 8 bases short, with 17 bases between. Germline CDR1 is SGHTA and CDR2 is FQGNSA. CDR3 protein: CASSLARGRAIDSPLHF. CDR3 DNA sequence: TGTGCCAGCAGCTTAGCGCGGGGCAGGGCTATCGATTCACCCCTCCACTTT.

This clone was recorded once. This sequence joins TRBV9 and TRBJ2-3; D remains unclear. The V end was cut by 0 bases, the J end by 6 bases, with 8 bases between. The CDR3 has 13 amino acids. In germline, CDR1 is SGDLS, CDR2 YYNGEE. Here the CDR3 DNA reads TGTGCCAGCAGCGTAGTTAGCCGGGATACGCAGTATTTT. As protein: CASSVVSRDTQYF.

This sequence joins TRBV28 and TRBJ1-5; a possible D gene is TRBD1 (5 bases). The ends were cut back, 1 base at V and 0 bases at J, with 10 bases in the middle. Germline loops: CDR1 MDHEN, CDR2 SYDVKM. This CDR3 region has 16 residues. The CDR3 bases are TGTGCCAGCAGTTTATCGGGGGTCTATAGCAATCAGCCCCAGCATTTT. Translating gives CASSLSGVYSNQPQHF.

The rearrangement links TRBV6-5 to TRBJ2-1; 10 bases agree with TRBD1. Germline V CDR1 and CDR2: MNHEY, SVGAGI. Trimming took 5 bases from V and 9 from J; bases not matched to a gene: 7. The CDR3 extends over 14 amino acids. The CDR3 is CASSDPGQGIEQFF. CDR3 DNA: TGTGCCAGCAGTGATCCGGGACAGGGGATTGAGCAGTTCTTC.

This clone was observed a single time. The chain carries TRBV7-8 and TRBJ2-2, with D perhaps matching TRBD2 (6 bases). This CDR3 comprises 15 residues. Trimming left V 5 bases short and J 5 bases short, with 15 bases between. Germline CDR1 is SGHVS and CDR2 is FQNEAQ. The CDR3 spells CASSKGRGITGELFF. The CDR3 DNA reads TGTGCCAGCAGCAAGGGACGGGGGATAACCGGGGAGCTGTTTTTT.

V gene TRBV5-1 combines with J gene TRBJ2-3, with TRBD2 matching 9 bases. V was clipped by 5 bases and J by 1 base; unmatched bases: 20. Per the germline V gene, CDR1 is SGHRS and CDR2 is YFSETQ. The CDR3 runs 20 residues. The CDR3 here is CASSKVPLSRSSGGTDTQYF. The CDR3 coding sequence is TGCGCCAGCAGTAAGGTACCTCTTTCCCGGTCTAGCGGGGGCACAGATACGCAGTATTTT.

The chain employs TRBV18 and TRBJ2-1; 7 bases agree with TRBD2. After removal of 3 bases from V and 9 bases from J, the junction contained 8 bases not matched to a gene. This CDR3 has 14 residues. Looked up from germline, CDR1 is KGHSH and CDR2 is LQKENI. CDR3 in amino acids: CASSPAGDPGEQFF. DNA of the CDR3: TGTGCCAGCTCACCTGCGGGGGACCCGGGTGAGCAGTTCTTC.

The CDR3 is CASSSPLGGRTYEQYF. CDR3 coding DNA: TGTGCCAGCAGTTCCCCTCTGGGCGGGCGCACCTACGAGCAGTACTTC. This chain connects TRBV28 to TRBJ2-7; maybe TRBD2 (5 bases). CDR3 size: 16 residues. Germline lookup yields CDR1 MDHEN and CDR2 SYDVKM. V was cut by 4 bases and J by 2 bases, with 18 bases left in between. Complete variable domain (other parts from reference TRBV28 and TRBJ2-7): DVKVTQSSRYLVKRTGEKVFLECVQDMDHENMFWYRQDPGLGLRLIYFSYDVKMKEKGDIPEGYSVSREKKERFSLILESASTNQTSMYLCASSSPLGGRTYEQYFGPGTRLTVT.

J is TRBJ2-5 and V is TRBV10-3; TRBD1 matches at 9 bases. CDR3 length: 15 amino acids. Per the germline V gene, CDR1 is ENHRY and CDR2 is SYGVKD. With 3 bases clipped from V and 5 bases from J, the junction kept 7 bases outside the gene matches. DNA for the CDR3: TGTGCCATCAGTGAATCTACAGGGGGCAGGGAGACCCAGTACTTC. It codes for CAISESTGGRETQYF.

J is TRBJ2-7 and V is TRBV4-1; 8 bases align to TRBD2. Germline V gene sequence: CDR1 MGHRA, CDR2 YSYEKL. Trimming cost V 2 bases and J 2 bases; bases outside gene matches: 8. The CDR3 covers 16 residues. The CDR3: CASSQRGTSGPYEQYF. DNA for the CDR3: TGCGCCAGCAGCCAAAGGGGAACTAGCGGTCCCTACGAGCAGTACTTC.

Comment on this clone: An end of the junction differs from the germline gene, which may be a read error. The rearrangement joins TRBV5-1 to TRBJ1-2; 10 bases align to TRBD1. Germline loops: CDR1 SGHRS, CDR2 YFSETQ. This CDR3 region has 15 residues. Here the CDR3 DNA reads TGCGCCAGCAGCTTGTCCGATCCGGGACAGGGGCAGAACGCCTTC. Translating gives CASSLSDPGQGQNAF.

The gene calls are TRBV30 and TRBJ2-5; 11 bases align to TRBD1. V lost 4 bases and J lost 5; bases outside the gene matches: 9. Germline V gene data show CDR1 as GTSNPN and CDR2 as SVGIG (reference sequence). This CDR3 spans 15 amino acids. In DNA form, the CDR3 reads TGTGCCTGGACTGCCTGGACAGGGGGCAGTGAGACCCAGTACTTC. Translating gives CAWTAWTGGSETQYF.

The chain uses TRBV4-3 and TRBJ1-2, with D maybe TRBD1 (6 bases). V was trimmed by 0 bases and J by 6 bases, leaving 23 bases between them. The CDR3 runs 18 residues. CDR1 is LGHNA, CDR2 YSLEER, per germline. In nucleotides, the CDR3 is TGCGCCAGCAGCCAAGAAACAGGGCCCATACAGATAACTAATGGCTACACCTTC. Its protein product is CASSQETGPIQITNGYTF.

This clone showed up just once. This chain uses TRBV9 with TRBJ2-7; 9 bases are shared with TRBD1. This CDR3 region has 12 residues. Trimming took 3 bases from V and 6 from J; bases not matched to a gene: 1. Germline V gene sequence: CDR1 SGDLS, CDR2 YYNGEE. The DNA for the CDR3 is TGTGCCAGCAGCGGGGACAGGGCCGAGCAGTACTTC. Residues: CASSGDRAEQYF. The full variable domain, completed using reference TRBV9 and TRBJ2-7, is DSGVTQTPKHLITATGQRVTLRCSPRSGDLSVYWYQQSLDQGLQFLIQYYNGEERAKGNILERFSAQQFPDLHSELNLSSLELGDSALYFCASSGDRAEQYFGPGTRLTVT.

Only one count was recorded for this clone. The chain links TRBV4-3 to TRBJ2-7; 11 bases are a match to TRBD1. CDR1 LGHNA and CDR2 YSLEER come from the germline V gene. The ends lost 0 bases at V and 4 bases at J; junction bases unmatched: 5. The CDR3 contains 16 residues. DNA of the CDR3: TGCGCCAGCAGCCAAGATCCCCGGGACAGGGGGTACGAGCAGTACTTC. This encodes CASSQDPRDRGYEQYF.

This clone appeared a single time. At one boundary the junction diverges from the germline segment, which might be a read error. V is TRBV7-7 and J is TRBJ2-5; no clear D gene. The germline gives CDR1 SSHAT, CDR2 FNYEAQ (reference sequence). The CDR3 totals 13 residues. As DNA, the CDR3 is TGTGCTAGCAGCTTTTCCCTTCAAGAGACCCAGTACTTC. It encodes CASSFSLQETQYF.

The rearrangement uses TRBV15 and TRBJ2-2, with D possibly matching TRBD1 (5 bases). The germline CDR1 and CDR2 sequences are LNHNV and YYDKDF (reference sequence). Deletions cut 3 bases from V and 4 bases from J, with 15 bases between. CDR3 length: 16 residues. This CDR3 is CATSRLGQGFTGELFF. The CDR3 DNA reads as TGTGCCACCAGCAGGCTAGGGCAGGGATTCACCGGGGAGCTGTTTTTT.

The chain couples TRBV5-1 to TRBJ2-2; D is unclear. From germline, CDR1 is SGHRS and CDR2 YFSETQ. Deletions cut 3 bases from V and 1 base from J, with 4 bases between. This CDR3 is 13 amino acids long. In DNA, the CDR3 is TGCGCCAGCAGCTACTTGAACACCGGGGAGCTGTTTTTT. Translated: CASSYLNTGELFF.

The J gene is TRBJ2-2, the V gene TRBV27; tentative D call: TRBD2 (6 bases). Germline CDR1 is MNHEY and CDR2 is SMNVEV (reference sequence). The CDR3 runs to 17 residues. Deletions cut 3 bases from V and 5 bases from J, with 19 bases between. CDR3 DNA: TGTGCCAGCAGTTTGACCCTAGCGTTTAGAGGGACCGGGGAGCTGTTTTTT. As protein: CASSLTLAFRGTGELFF.

The chain links TRBV5-1 to TRBJ2-6, with D perhaps TRBD2 (5 bases). Trimming left V 2 bases short and J 1 base short, with 7 bases between. There are 15 residues in the CDR3. The germline V gene has CDR1 SGHRS and CDR2 YFSETQ. Here the CDR3 reads CASSFGGSGANVLTF. Written as DNA, the CDR3 is TGCGCCAGCAGCTTTGGCGGGTCTGGGGCCAACGTCCTGACTTTC.

The rearrangement joins TRBV6-1 to TRBJ2-5; no clear D gene. V lost 5 bases, J lost 2 bases, and 3 bases lay in between. The CDR3 has 11 amino acids. Germline assignment: CDR1 MNHNS and CDR2 SASEGT. Written as DNA, the CDR3 is TGTGCCAGCAGTCTACAAGAGACCCAGTACTTC. It specifies CASSLQETQYF.

J is TRBJ1-4 and V is TRBV29-1; 8 nucleotides agree with TRBD1. Unmatched junction bases numbered 5, after V lost 5 bases and J lost 3 bases. The germline gives CDR1 SQVTM, CDR2 ANQGSEA. The CDR3 spans 14 residues. The CDR3: CSVSTGGSNEKLFF. The CDR3 DNA reads as TGCAGCGTTTCTACAGGGGGGTCTAATGAAAAACTGTTTTTT.